One TCR beta chain is described in this entry. What it binds is unknown. This CDR3 has 13 amino acids. Per the germline V gene, CDR1 is SGHAT and CDR2 is FQNNGV. Trimming pared 8 bases from V and 4 bases from J, leaving 9 bases between. The assay was immunoSEQ multiplex PCR, and TCRdb's table has in-frame clones only and misses some. Of some 44,000 clones in the sample, 65% to 90% were seen once. This sample was taken from a study of a mutant IDH1 vaccine in newly diagnosed glioma. Whole-study context: Either 4-6 weeks after radiotherapy alone or alongside temozolomide, vaccination was begun. Earlier therapy was either radiotherapy, temozolomide, or both, and most got both.

As for time point: week 35, safety follow-up. Every vaccination contained 300 ug of the mutant IDH1 20-mer peptide and was paired with topical imiquimod. The study enrolled donors with new WHO grade 3 or 4 IDH1-mutant, ATRX-lost astrocytomas. The TCR sequence derives from a woman aged 45-59 years with glioma. The rearrangement joins TRBV11-2 to TRBJ1-6; D is undetermined. The sample in question was PBMCs, obtained from a glioma patient whose treatment included an IDH1 peptide vaccine. CDR3: CASEKSYNSPLHF. In DNA form, the CDR3 reads TGTGCCAGCGAGAAGTCTTATAATTCACCCCTCCACTTT.